This T cell receptor beta chain was captured by sequencing in a study of OX40 agonist ivuxolimab in advanced cancers. Study-level background: At 0.01 to 10 mg/kg, ivuxolimab was administered intravenously to patients every 2 weeks. Partial responses were achieved by three patients, of whom one had hepatocellular carcinoma and two had cutaneous melanoma.

V lost 5 bases, J lost 2 bases, and 20 bases lay in between. From germline, CDR1 is MDHEN and CDR2 SYDVKM. The CDR3 totals 17 residues. Sequenced by immunoSEQ multiplex PCR; TCRdb stores in-frame clones only, minus some. The table has just under 65,000 clones, about 90% seen once. Study conclusions and caveats: It was not determined which antigens were specifically recognized by the peripheral T cells that had undergone clonal expansion.

This clone was picked up a small number of times. Its cognate antigen is unknown. The source material was CD4+ or CD8+ T cells sorted from blood, sampled in a trial of the OX40 agonist ivuxolimab. The clonotype was recovered from an adult with an advanced solid tumor such as melanoma, head and neck, liver or kidney cancer. V gene TRBV28 combines with J gene TRBJ2-3; no reliable D call. CDR3 bases: TGTGCCAGCAGTCCCCCCTCTTTGACTCTATTCACAGATACGCAGTATTTT. Its translation: CASSPPSLTLFTDTQYF.